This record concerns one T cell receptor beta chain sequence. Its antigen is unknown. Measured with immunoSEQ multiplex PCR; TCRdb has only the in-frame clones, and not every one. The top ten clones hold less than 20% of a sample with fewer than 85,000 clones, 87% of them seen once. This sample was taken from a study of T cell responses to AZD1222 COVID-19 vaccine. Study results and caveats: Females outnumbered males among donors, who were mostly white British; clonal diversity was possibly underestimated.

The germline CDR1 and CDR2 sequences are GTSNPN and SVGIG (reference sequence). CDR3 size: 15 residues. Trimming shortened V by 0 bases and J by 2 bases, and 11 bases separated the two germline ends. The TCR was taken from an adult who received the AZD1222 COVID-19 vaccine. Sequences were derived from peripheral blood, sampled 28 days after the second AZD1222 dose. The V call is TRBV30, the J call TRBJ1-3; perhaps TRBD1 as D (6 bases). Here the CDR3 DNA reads TGTGCCTGGAGTGTTTTGGCAGGGGCTGGAAACACCATATATTTT. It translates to CAWSVLAGAGNTIYF.